One and the same sample provided the 28 T cell receptor beta chains below, sequenced in a study of control samples from healthy donors and cancer patients. Sequencing used immunoSEQ multiplex PCR; TCRdb keeps in-frame clones, though not all of them. The top ten hold around 1.6% of the sample, which has about 140,000 clones, roughly 88% seen once. The sequenced sample consisted of blood. The receptor set was obtained from a man aged 18 to 30 in good health.

The chain couples TRBV7-6 to TRBJ2-3; either TRBD1 or TRBD2 may fit D (5 bases each). V was shortened by 1 base and J by 0 bases, with 8 bases between the two germline ends. The CDR3 has 15 amino acids. Germline V CDR1 and CDR2: SGHVS, FNYEAQ. The CDR3 DNA follows: TGTGCCAGCAGCTTAGGAGGGGTCAGCACAGATACGCAGTATTTT. It codes for CASSLGGVSTDTQYF. The whole variable domain, filled in from reference TRBV7-6 and TRBJ2-3, reads GAGVSQSPRYKVTKRGQDVALRCDPISGHVSLYWYRQALGQGPEFLTYFNYEAQQDKSGLPNDRFSAERPEGSISTLTIQRTEQRDSAMYRCASSLGGVSTDTQYFGPGTRLTVL.

The chain joins TRBV19 to TRBJ2-1; D gene ambiguous. In germline, CDR1 is LNHDA, CDR2 SQIVND (reference sequence). V was shortened by 1 base and J by 0 bases, with 10 bases between the two germline ends. This CDR3 has 16 residues. This chain's CDR3 is CASSIAARSSYNEQFF. For the CDR3, the DNA is TGTGCCAGTAGTATAGCGGCCAGGAGCTCCTACAATGAGCAGTTCTTC.

The chain joins TRBV11-2 to TRBJ2-3, with TRBD2 identical over 9 bases. V lost 5 bases to trimming and J lost 3 bases; unmatched junction nucleotides: 3. The germline CDR1 and CDR2 sequences are SGHAT and FQNNGV. CDR3 length: 14 residues. The CDR3 nucleotides are TGTGCCAGCAGCCCCGGACTAGCGACAGATACGCAGTATTTT. It is translated as CASSPGLATDTQYF.

This chain uses TRBV6-5 with TRBJ1-1; D is possibly TRBD1 (6 bases). V was trimmed by 0 bases and J by 8 bases, leaving 19 bases between them. Germline-derived CDR1 and CDR2 are MNHEY and SVGAGI. CDR3 length: 16 residues. CDR3 in amino acids: CASSYSGGGSRREAFF. As DNA, the CDR3 is TGTGCCAGCAGTTACTCGGGGGGGGGCAGTAGAAGGGAAGCTTTCTTT.

The V call is TRBV25-1, the J call TRBJ2-7; the D gene is possibly TRBD2 (6 bases). The CDR3 contains 16 residues. Germline V CDR1 and CDR2: MGHDK, SYGVNS. V shed 3 bases and J shed 3 bases, with 18 bases lying between them. CDR3 in DNA: TGTGCCAGCAGTGACCCAGAAGCAGGGAGGTTCTACGAGCAGTACTTC. Amino acid sequence: CASSDPEAGRFYEQYF.

The gene calls are TRBV7-2 and TRBJ1-1, with D possibly matching TRBD1 (6 bases). Per germline, CDR1 SGHTA and CDR2 FQGNSA. The CDR3 extends over 15 amino acids. V lost 3 bases, J lost 0 bases, and 11 bases lay in between. The CDR3 region is CASSFGGLLNTEAFF. The DNA of the CDR3 is TGTGCCAGCAGCTTTGGGGGGCTTCTGAACACTGAAGCTTTCTTT.

The chain joins TRBV11-2 to TRBJ2-7, with 8 bases lining up with TRBD1. This CDR3 contains 13 residues. The V and J ends lost 5 bases and 5 bases, in that order; junction bases with no gene match: 5. Germline-derived CDR1 and CDR2 are SGHAT and FQNNGV. Written as DNA, the CDR3 is TGTGCCAGCAGCCGAGGGACAGGTGACGAGCAGTACTTC. It is translated as CASSRGTGDEQYF. Complete variable domain (other parts from reference TRBV11-2 and TRBJ2-7): EAGVAQSPRYKIIEKRQSVAFWCNPISGHATLYWYQQILGQGPKLLIQFQNNGVVDDSQLPKDRFSAERLKGVDSTLKIQPAKLEDSAVYLCASSRGTGDEQYFGPGTRLTVT.

The chain is built from TRBV15 and TRBJ2-7, with 8 bases fitting TRBD1. CDR1 LNHNV and CDR2 YYDKDF come from the germline V gene (reference sequence). Germline trimming cut 0 bases from V and 3 bases from J; bases unmatched to any gene: 4. The CDR3 runs to 15 residues. The CDR3 DNA sequence: TGTGCCACCAGCAGAGATCTTGGGACAGGCTACGAGCAGTACTTC. Amino acid sequence: CATSRDLGTGYEQYF.

The gene calls are TRBV10-2 and TRBJ1-6, with 7 nucleotides matching TRBD1. CDR3 size: 13 residues. Germline lookup yields CDR1 WSHSY and CDR2 SAAADI. V shed 3 bases, J shed 8 bases, and the junction held 1 base outside the gene matches. The CDR3 sequence is CASSEGTDSPLHF. In DNA, the CDR3 is TGCGCCAGCAGTGAAGGGACAGATTCACCCCTCCACTTT.

The rearrangement links TRBV27 to TRBJ1-5; 12 bases line up with TRBD1. With V trimmed by 5 bases and J by 7 bases, 6 bases remained unmatched. The CDR3 sequence is 15 residues long. In germline, CDR1 is MNHEY, CDR2 SMNVEV (reference sequence). CDR3 sequence (DNA): TGTGCCAGCAGTCCCGGGACAGGGGGCTTACAGCCCCAGCATTTT. Its translation: CASSPGTGGLQPQHF.

The V gene is TRBV4-3, the J gene TRBJ1-5; D ambiguous. In germline, CDR1 is LGHNA, CDR2 YSLEER. Trimming pared 0 bases from V and 8 bases from J, leaving 14 bases between. The CDR3 contains 15 residues. In DNA, the CDR3 is TGCGCCAGCAGCCAAGATCGGGCAGACCGGGAGCCCCAGCATTTT. It translates to CASSQDRADREPQHF.

The V gene is TRBV3-1 (or the pseudogene TRBV3-2), the J gene TRBJ2-6; D unclear. V was cut by 4 bases and J by 1 base, with 8 bases left in between. The CDR3 covers 15 residues. Germline V gene sequence: CDR1 LGHDT, CDR2 YNNKEL (reference sequence). Here the CDR3 reads CASSLGPSGANVLTF. The CDR3 bases are TGTGCCAGCAGCCTCGGTCCGTCTGGGGCCAACGTCCTGACTTTC.

V and J are TRBV30 and TRBJ1-2, with D possibly being TRBD1 (5 bases). Between the trimmed V and J ends, which lost 3 bases and 4 bases, there was a span of 9 bases. Germline V gene lookup returns CDR1 GTSNPN and CDR2 SVGIG (reference sequence). The CDR3 length is 12 residues. CDR3 nucleotide sequence: TGTGCCTGGAGGGGACTCATCTATGGCTACACCTTC. As protein: CAWRGLIYGYTF.

Note on this clone: The identical CDR3 is also encoded by other nucleotide sequences in the sample. The rearrangement links TRBV5-1 to TRBJ2-1, with TRBD1 matching over 8 bases. This CDR3 region has 15 residues. The germline V gene encodes CDR1 SGHRS and CDR2 YFSETQ. The trim removed 1 base at V and 7 bases at J, leaving 7 bases unmatched. CDR3 in DNA: TGCGCCAGCAGCTTGTTCGGACAGGGTTATAATGAGCAGTTCTTC. Residues: CASSLFGQGYNEQFF.

The chain employs TRBV18 and TRBJ1-4; D uncertain. CDR1 is KGHSH, CDR2 LQKENI, per germline. The CDR3 is 15 amino acids. The germline V and J ends were trimmed by 2 bases and 0 bases, with 7 bases remaining between them. The CDR3 DNA is TGTGCCAGCTCACCAGGACCAGCAACTAATGAAAAACTGTTTTTT. Translated, it gives CASSPGPATNEKLFF.

V is TRBV29-1 and J is TRBJ1-1; 10 bases are shared with TRBD1. The CDR3 contains 12 residues. Germline V gene data show CDR1 as SQVTM and CDR2 as ANQGSEA. The V segment lost 4 bases and the J segment 12 bases; nucleotides outside the gene matches: 8. CDR3 residues: CSVAEGQGFSFF. For the CDR3, the DNA is TGCAGCGTTGCGGAGGGACAGGGGTTTTCTTTCTTT.

A single count supports this clone. The CDR3 region has the DNA TGCAGCGTTGACCTGGGCTCTGGAAACACCATATATTTT. Amino acids: CSVDLGSGNTIYF. The J gene is TRBJ1-3, the V gene TRBV29-1; D unclear. The germline V gene encodes CDR1 SQVTM and CDR2 ANQGSEA. CDR3 length equals 13 residues. Trimming removed 3 bases at V and 0 bases at J, with 6 bases between.

The CDR3 spells CAWSDTSDGYTF. Written as DNA, the CDR3 is TGTGCCTGGTCGGACACATCGGATGGCTACACCTTC. The genes are TRBV30 and TRBJ1-2; tentative D call: TRBD1 (5 bases). In germline, CDR1 is GTSNPN, CDR2 SVGIG (reference sequence). This CDR3 contains 12 residues. Trimming removed 5 bases at V and 6 bases at J, with 13 bases between. Complete variable domain (other parts from reference TRBV30 and TRBJ1-2): SQTIHQWPATLVQPVGSPLSLECTVEGTSNPNLYWYRQAAGRGLQLLFYSVGIGQISSEVPQNLSASRPQDRQFILSSKKLLLSDSGFYLCAWSDTSDGYTFGSGTRLTVV.

Remarks on this clone: Other DNA sequences in the sample encode the same CDR3. This chain uses TRBV7-9 with TRBJ2-1, with 10 bases identical to TRBD2. This CDR3 contains 17 residues. Germline CDR1 SEHNR, CDR2 FQNEAQ (reference sequence). The V segment lost 2 bases and the J segment 4 bases; nucleotides outside the gene matches: 8. CDR3 nucleotides: TGTGCCAGCAGCTTAAGGGGGCTAGCGGGGGATTACAATGAGCAGTTCTTC. The encoded protein is CASSLRGLAGDYNEQFF.

This chain connects TRBV4-3 to TRBJ1-2; 8 bases match TRBD1. The CDR3 sequence is 15 residues long. CDR1 is LGHNA and CDR2 is YSLEER in the germline V gene. The J segment lost 2 bases and the V segment lost 1 base, leaving 3 bases of the junction unmatched. Here the CDR3 DNA reads TGCGCCAGCAGCCAAGTTAGACAGGGGAACTATGGCTACACCTTC. Translation gives CASSQVRQGNYGYTF.

The V call is TRBV18, the J call TRBJ1-2, with D possibly TRBD1 on 6 matching bases. The germline gives CDR1 KGHSH, CDR2 LQKENI. Trimming removed 3 bases from V and 3 bases from J, with 11 bases in between. This CDR3 has 14 residues. CDR3 region: CASSPAGVDYGYTF. CDR3 coding DNA: TGTGCCAGCTCACCGGCAGGGGTCGACTATGGCTACACCTTC. Full variable domain (outside the CDR3, taken from reference TRBV18 and TRBJ1-2): NAGVMQNPRHLVRRRGQEARLRCSPMKGHSHVYWYRQLPEEGLKFMVYLQKENIIDESGMPKERFSAEFPKEGPSILRIQQVVRGDSAAYFCASSPAGVDYGYTFGSGTRLTVV.

In its sample, this clone was seen once. Written as DNA, the CDR3 is TGTGCCAGCAGCTTAGAGGGGTACCTATATTTT. Its translation is CASSLEGYLYF. The chain carries TRBV11-2 and TRBJ1-3, with D unclear. Trimming stripped 0 bases from V and 14 bases from J, with 8 bases between. The germline V gene encodes CDR1 SGHAT and CDR2 FQNNGV. The CDR3 has 11 amino acids.

This clone was seen a single time. This rearrangement joins TRBV4-2 to TRBJ2-2; 10 positions match TRBD1. The CDR3 has 16 amino acids. Germline V gene sequence: CDR1 LGHNA, CDR2 YNFKEQ. Losses at the gene ends were 3 bases for V and 3 bases for J; bases not matched to a gene: 4. CDR3 region: CASSQPGQGYTGELFF. CDR3 nucleotides: TGTGCCAGCAGCCAGCCGGGACAGGGGTACACCGGGGAGCTGTTTTTT.

The chain links TRBV7-2 to TRBJ1-2; weak D call: TRBD1 (5 bases). The CDR3 has 14 amino acids. From germline, CDR1 is SGHTA and CDR2 FQGNSA. Trimming shortened V by 5 bases and J by 4 bases, and 14 bases separated the two germline ends. Written as DNA, the CDR3 is TGTGCCAGCAGCCAGGGCGGGGGACTCTATGGCTACACCTTC. Translation gives CASSQGGGLYGYTF.

The J gene is TRBJ2-1, the V gene TRBV7-2; 11 positions agree with TRBD1. Trimming at V came to 3 bases and at J to 6 bases, leaving 4 bases not matched to a gene. Per the germline V gene, CDR1 is SGHTA and CDR2 is FQGNSA. This CDR3 is built from 15 residues. The CDR3, as DNA: TGTGCCAGCAGCTTTACCGGGACAGGGGGCAATGAGCAGTTCTTC. This translates into CASSFTGTGGNEQFF.

The chain joins TRBV10-3 to TRBJ2-3; D not resolved. CDR1 ENHRY and CDR2 SYGVKD come from the germline V gene. This CDR3 has 17 amino acids. Trimming left V 5 bases short and J 0 bases short, with 18 bases between. The CDR3 reads CAISSPFGVSSTDTQYF. For the CDR3, the DNA is TGTGCCATCAGTTCTCCTTTTGGGGTTTCTAGCACAGATACGCAGTATTTT.

The V call is TRBV5-8, the J call TRBJ2-2; unclear D gene. This CDR3 contains 15 residues. Germline values: CDR1 SGHTS, CDR2 YDEGEE. V lost 0 bases to trimming and J lost 3 bases, with 9 bases between them. The CDR3 DNA reads as TGTGCCAGCAGCTTGGTTGGATATCACACCGGGGAGCTGTTTTTT. This codes for CASSLVGYHTGELFF.

This chain uses TRBV9 with TRBJ2-3; D is ambiguous. CDR3 length: 14 amino acids. Trimming left V 2 bases short and J 2 bases short, with 9 bases between. Germline CDR1 SGDLS, CDR2 YYNGEE. The DNA for the CDR3 is TGTGCCAGCAGCGTGGGCAGATCCACAGATACGCAGTATTTT. Translating it yields CASSVGRSTDTQYF. The complete variable domain, with remaining parts taken from reference TRBV9 and TRBJ2-3, reads DSGVTQTPKHLITATGQRVTLRCSPRSGDLSVYWYQQSLDQGLQFLIQYYNGEERAKGNILERFSAQQFPDLHSELNLSSLELGDSALYFCASSVGRSTDTQYFGPGTRLTVL.